One and the same sample provided the 14 T cell receptor beta chains below, sequenced in a study of cytomegalovirus exposure and HLA in healthy donors. The PCR employed 60 Vbeta primers together with 13 Jbeta primers. Some clones are missing from TCRdb's copy, which holds only in-frame ones; the method was immunoSEQ multiplex PCR. The table has 120,000 to 150,000 clones, over 75% seen once. Sequencing was carried out using PBMCs. The receptors derive from a woman between 50 and 59 years old in good health and CMV-seropositive.

This clone was seen a handful of times. The chain links TRBV6-4 to TRBJ2-7, with a tentative D call TRBD2 (5 bases). The CDR3 spans 12 residues. V shed 11 bases and J shed 1 base, with 12 bases lying between them. CDR1 and CDR2 from the germline V gene are MRHNA and SNTAGT. CDR3 DNA: TGTGCCCGGAAGTGCGGGTCCTACGAGCAGTACTTC. Amino acids: CARKCGSYEQYF.

This chain connects TRBV7-9 to TRBJ2-1, with 7 positions matching TRBD2. CDR1 is SEHNR, CDR2 FQNEAQ, per germline (reference sequence). Trimming took 10 bases from V and 2 from J; bases not matched to a gene: 17. The CDR3 loop spans 17 amino acids. Written as DNA, the CDR3 is TGTGCCACCATGTCCGATACGGGGAGGGCCACCTACAATGAGCAGTTCTTC. Translated: CATMSDTGRATYNEQFF.

This clone came up a few times. The chain recombines TRBV9 with TRBJ1-5; unclear D gene. The ends were cut back, 0 bases at V and 1 base at J, with 14 bases in the middle. The CDR3 totals 17 residues. In germline, CDR1 is SGDLS, CDR2 YYNGEE. The CDR3 DNA sequence: TGTGCCAGCAGCGTAGGAGGAGGGCTGGAAAGCAATCAGCCCCAGCATTTT. This codes for CASSVGGGLESNQPQHF.

In this sample, this clone turned up a few times. V is TRBV4-3 and J is TRBJ2-1; maybe TRBD2 (7 bases). The CDR3 runs 16 residues. V dropped 5 bases and J dropped 8 bases, with 22 bases sitting between them. The germline V gene has CDR1 LGHNA and CDR2 YSLEER. CDR3 protein: CASSSRYRGAGDEQFF. The CDR3 DNA is TGCGCCAGCAGCTCCCGCTATAGGGGGGCGGGGGATGAGCAGTTCTTC.

The chain carries TRBV6-1 and TRBJ2-1; D unresolved. Trimming took 8 bases from V and 0 from J, leaving 11 bases between them. This CDR3 is built from 14 residues. Per germline, CDR1 MNHNS and CDR2 SASEGT. CDR3 nucleotides: TGTGCCAGCGGTTTTCAGGTCTCCTACAATGAGCAGTTCTTC. This translates into CASGFQVSYNEQFF.

This chain joins TRBV5-1 and TRBJ1-5; D unclear. Germline V lookup: CDR1 SGHRS, CDR2 YFSETQ. This CDR3 has 15 amino acids. V lost 1 base and J 6 bases, leaving 14 bases between the germline ends. The CDR3 sequence: CASSLYGVGGQPQHF. CDR3 DNA: TGCGCCAGCAGCTTGTATGGGGTCGGAGGTCAGCCCCAGCATTTT. Variable domain in full (rest from reference TRBV5-1 and TRBJ1-5): KAGVTQTPRYLIKTRGQQVTLSCSPISGHRSVSWYQQTPGQGLQFLFEYFSETQRNKGNFPGRFSGRQFSNSRSEMNVSTLELGDSALYLCASSLYGVGGQPQHFGDGTRLSIL.

The chain combines TRBV7-2 with TRBJ1-1; TRBD1 matches at 9 bases. Germline assignment: CDR1 SGHTA and CDR2 FQGNSA. CDR3 length: 13 residues. The J segment lost 6 bases and the V segment lost 4 bases, leaving 3 bases of the junction unmatched. Written as DNA, the CDR3 is TGTGCCAGCAGCTCACAGGGGGCGGCTGAAGCTTTCTTT. This encodes CASSSQGAAEAFF.

V usage is TRBV28 and J usage is TRBJ1-4; D not certain. With 6 bases removed from V and 4 bases from J, the gap between germline ends came to 12 bases. Germline loops: CDR1 MDHEN, CDR2 SYDVKM. The CDR3 is 14 amino acids. The DNA for the CDR3 is TGTGCCAGCAGCCGCCCGGGGATTAATGAAAAACTGTTTTTT. Its translation is CASSRPGINEKLFF.

This clone was picked up one time. The chain uses TRBV5-1 and TRBJ2-5; TRBD1 agrees at 11 bases. Germline V gene sequence: CDR1 SGHRS, CDR2 YFSETQ. The CDR3 runs to 18 residues. V lost 1 base to trimming and J lost 1 base; unmatched junction nucleotides: 9. The CDR3 sequence: CASSLRTGGVGAQETQYF. The CDR3, as DNA: TGCGCCAGCAGCTTGCGGACAGGGGGCGTTGGGGCCCAAGAGACCCAGTACTTC. The entire variable domain, with the rest obtained from reference TRBV5-1 and TRBJ2-5, is as follows: KAGVTQTPRYLIKTRGQQVTLSCSPISGHRSVSWYQQTPGQGLQFLFEYFSETQRNKGNFPGRFSGRQFSNSRSEMNVSTLELGDSALYLCASSLRTGGVGAQETQYFGPGTRLLVL.

The rearrangement joins TRBV2 to TRBJ1-1, with 9 bases identical to TRBD1. Germline V gene data show CDR1 as SNHLY and CDR2 as FYNNEI. The CDR3 is 13 residues long. The J segment lost 6 bases and the V segment lost 7 bases, leaving 6 bases of the junction unmatched. DNA for the CDR3: TGTGCCAGCACTTTACAGGGGGCCTCTGAAGCTTTCTTT. Amino acid sequence: CASTLQGASEAFF. Full variable domain (missing parts from reference TRBV2 and TRBJ1-1): EPEVTQTPSHQVTQMGQEVILRCVPISNHLYFYWYRQILGQKVEFLVSFYNNEISEKSEIFDDQFSVERPDGSNFTLKIRSTKLEDSAMYFCASTLQGASEAFFGQGTRLTVV.

This clone occurred once. The J gene is TRBJ2-1, the V gene TRBV5-1, with 10 positions matching TRBD2. Germline V CDR1 and CDR2: SGHRS, YFSETQ. V shed 4 bases and J 4 bases; nucleotides not matched to a gene: 5. CDR3 length equals 15 residues. The CDR3 coding sequence is TGCGCCAGCAGCATCGGGACTAGCGAGTACAATGAGCAGTTCTTC. It yields the protein CASSIGTSEYNEQFF.

The chain couples TRBV7-6 to TRBJ1-3, with D unclear. Per germline, CDR1 SGHVS and CDR2 FNYEAQ. The CDR3 totals 12 residues. V was shortened by 5 bases and J by 0 bases, with 2 bases between the two germline ends. The CDR3 DNA sequence: TGTGCCAGCAGCCTCTCTGGAAACACCATATATTTT. Translation gives CASSLSGNTIYF.

The chain combines TRBV7-3 with TRBJ1-1; D is possibly TRBD1 (5 bases). V was trimmed by 0 bases and J by 0 bases, leaving 14 bases between them. This CDR3 comprises 17 residues. CDR1 and CDR2 (germline): SGHTA, FQGTGA. DNA for the CDR3: TGTGCCAGCAGCTTAACGGGGCCCGGGGGAGTGAACACTGAAGCTTTCTTT. Translation gives CASSLTGPGGVNTEAFF. Looking up the rest from reference TRBV7-3 and TRBJ1-1 gives the full variable domain: GAGVSQTPSNKVTEKGKYVELRCDPISGHTALYWYRQSLGQGPEFLIYFQGTGAADDSGLPNDRFFAVRPEGSVSTLKIQRTERGDSAVYLCASSLTGPGGVNTEAFFGQGTRLTVV.

CDR3 residues: CASSLAGQGNEKLFF. The CDR3 nucleotides read TGTGCCAGCAGCTTGGCGGGACAGGGTAACGAAAAACTGTTTTTT. The chain couples TRBV5-6 to TRBJ1-4, with TRBD1 identical over 9 bases. CDR1 SGHDT and CDR2 YYEEEE come from the germline V gene. CDR3 length: 15 residues. V gave up 0 bases and J gave up 8 bases; unmatched junction bases: 5.